The 12 T cell receptor beta chains reported below all come from one sample, sequenced in a study of T cell repertoires in aging, cancer and after chemotherapy. Multiplex touch-down PCR with TRB-A/B primers amplified rearranged V-D-J TRB sequences. TCRdb re-called the multiplex PCR reads through MiXCR, storing one row per CDR3 protein. The table shows thousands of distinct CDR3 sequences, with approximately 30% occurring only once. Amplification of TCR beta used genomic DNA extracted from peripheral blood. The sequencing input was blood. The receptors were sampled from a human donor in good health.

By share, this clonotype counts as medium-sized (0.01 to 0.1%). The chain recombines TRBV11-1 with TRBJ2-2; 8 nucleotides align to TRBD1. Trimming at V came to 5 bases and at J to 0 bases, leaving 2 bases not matched to a gene. This CDR3 has 15 residues. CDR1 and CDR2 (germline): SGHAT, FQDESV (reference sequence). The CDR3 region has the DNA TGTGCCAGCAGCCTGGACAGGGCGAACACCGGGGAGCTGTTTTTT. It yields the protein CASSLDRANTGELFF.

This clonotype has a handful of counts. The V gene is TRBV6-4, the J gene TRBJ2-3; 12 bases align to TRBD2. There are 15 residues in the CDR3. J lost 3 bases, V lost 4 bases, and 2 bases had no gene match. Germline CDR1 and CDR2: MRHNA and SNTAGT. In DNA, the CDR3 is TGTGCCAGCAGTGCGACTAGCGGGGGAACAGATACGCAGTATTTT. It specifies CASSATSGGTDTQYF.

This clonotype showed up just a few times. The rearrangement uses TRBV19 and TRBJ2-1; 8 bases are a match to TRBD2. The V gene's germline CDR1 is LNHDA and CDR2 SQIVND (reference sequence). The CDR3 spans 16 residues. Trimming at V came to 7 bases and at J to 3 bases, leaving 11 bases not matched to a gene. The CDR3 loop reads CASTPSSGSFYNEQFF. CDR3 nucleotides: TGTGCCAGTACCCCTTCTAGCGGGTCCTTCTACAATGAGCAGTTCTTC. The full variable domain, completed using reference TRBV19 and TRBJ2-1, is DGGITQSPKYLFRKEGQNVTLSCEQNLNHDAMYWYRQDPGQGLRLIYYSQIVNDFQKGDIAEGYSVSREKKESFPLTVTSAQKNPTAFYLCASTPSSGSFYNEQFFGPGTRLTVL.

This clonotype was found a few times. The chain combines TRBV12-3 or TRBV12-4 with TRBJ1-5, with D possibly being TRBD1 (6 bases). CDR3 length: 13 amino acids. Between the trimmed V and J ends, which lost 7 bases and 4 bases, there was a span of 11 bases. Here the CDR3 reads CASNLDRNQPQHF. DNA for the CDR3: TGTGCCAGCAATTTGGACAGAAATCAGCCCCAGCATTTT.

By its share, this clonotype is medium-sized. This chain links TRBV6-1 with TRBJ2-7; maybe TRBD1 (6 bases). Germline lookup yields CDR1 MNHNS and CDR2 SASEGT. V lost 5 bases, J lost 3 bases, and 17 bases lay in between. The CDR3 is 15 residues long. The CDR3 loop reads CASSTIRDTFYEQYF. CDR3 nucleotides: TGTGCCAGCAGTACGATCCGGGACACATTCTACGAGCAGTACTTC.

This clonotype was counted a few times. The junction departs from the called germline gene at one end, perhaps through a read error. This chain links TRBV6-5 with TRBJ2-2; 8 nucleotides agree with TRBD1. The CDR3 is made up of 14 amino acids. The germline V gene encodes CDR1 MNHEY and CDR2 SVGAGI. The CDR3 is CASSMGQVSGELFF. CDR3 in DNA: TGTGCCAGCAGTATGGGACAGGTGTCCGGAGAGCTGTTTTTT.

This chain links TRBV5-1 with TRBJ2-1; D is perhaps TRBD1 (6 bases). The CDR3 runs 15 residues. V shed 4 bases and J shed 10 bases, with 21 bases lying between them. CDR1 and CDR2 from the germline V gene are SGHRS and YFSETQ. The CDR3 nucleotides are TGCGCCAGCAGCCTGGACAGAGGAACCATCCGGGAGCAGTTCTTC. Translation gives CASSLDRGTIREQFF.

In its sample, this clonotype was seen a few times. V gene TRBV4-3 combines with J gene TRBJ1-2; a weak D match, TRBD1 (6 bases). The germline V gene encodes CDR1 LGHNA and CDR2 YSLEER. With 5 bases removed from V and 5 bases from J, the gap between germline ends came to 9 bases. The CDR3 loop spans 12 amino acids. The CDR3 bases are TGCGCCAGCAGCTCACAGGGTTATGGCTACACCTTC. Translation: CASSSQGYGYTF.

The table lists this clonotype with a few counts. The rearrangement joins TRBV5-4 to TRBJ1-2; D is possibly TRBD1 (5 bases). Germline lookup yields CDR1 SGHNT and CDR2 YYREEE (reference sequence). This CDR3 region has 17 residues. Trimming left V 4 bases short and J 2 bases short, with 21 bases between. DNA for the CDR3: TGTGCCAGCAGCCTGGCAGGAGGGGTTGACGGAAACTATGGCTACACCTTC. It is translated as CASSLAGGVDGNYGYTF.

This chain connects TRBV11-1 to TRBJ1-2, with TRBD1 identical over 9 bases. J lost 3 bases, V lost 4 bases, and 3 bases had no gene match. Germline CDR1 and CDR2: SGHAT and FQDESV (reference sequence). CDR3 length: 14 residues. CDR3 sequence reads: CASSSGTGHYGYTF. The CDR3 DNA sequence: TGTGCCAGCAGCTCCGGGACAGGGCACTATGGCTACACCTTC. The variable domain in full, with the rest retrieved from reference TRBV11-1 and TRBJ1-2, is EAEVAQSPRYKITEKSQAVAFWCDPISGHATLYWYRQILGQGPELLVQFQDESVVDDSQLPKDRFSAERLKGVDSTLKIQPAELGDSAMYLCASSSGTGHYGYTFGSGTRLTVV.

V gene TRBV6-1 combines with J gene TRBJ2-3; 10 bases fit TRBD1. The germline CDR1 and CDR2 sequences are MNHNS and SASEGT. V trimming: 6 bases; J trimming: 3 bases; junction bases outside the gene matches: 0. CDR3 length: 13 residues. In DNA form, the CDR3 reads TGTGCCAGCAGGGGACAGGGGACAGATACGCAGTATTTT. It yields the protein CASRGQGTDTQYF.

The V call is TRBV6-5, the J call TRBJ1-1; D possibly corresponds to TRBD1 (5 bases). The V end lost 10 bases, the J end lost 11 bases, and 17 bases lay between the germline ends. This CDR3 has 11 residues. Germline-derived CDR1 and CDR2 are MNHEY and SVGAGI. The CDR3 DNA reads TGTGCCATCAGGCGGGGGGTTGAGGCTTTCTTT. Translation: CAIRRGVEAFF.